Listed here is a single T cell receptor beta chain. Original processing methods: Amplifying reference gene primers gave estimates of nucleated cell counts. This table comes from immunoSEQ multiplex PCR, and its TCRdb copy is limited to in-frame clones, with some not included. That table furnishes V, J and clone size, whereas the DNA furnished D and trimming. This sample yields roughly 290,000 clones, of which roughly 80% are seen a single time; around 4% belongs to the top ten. V was clipped by 1 base and J by 4 bases, with 15 bases between them. CDR1 and CDR2 (germline): SGHRS, YFSETQ. The CDR3 runs 16 residues. This record belongs to a study of blood T cell repertoires in COVID-19. The overall study: There were acute and convalescent COVID-19 samples, and they came from the United States, Italy and Spain. PBMCs, B-cell-depleted T cells, or T cells provided the cDNA or gDNA that made up the material.

This chain joins TRBV5-1 and TRBJ1-3; D possibly corresponds to TRBD1 (5 bases). The TCR sequence derives from a woman aged 50 to 65 with active or convalescent COVID-19. The sequenced sample consisted of peripheral blood. CDR3 bases: TGCGCCAGCAGCTTGAAGGGGCCAACTCAGGGAAACACCATATATTTT. Amino acids: CASSLKGPTQGNTIYF.